Listed here is a single TCR beta chain. These data belong to a study of OX40 agonist ivuxolimab in advanced cancers. Repertoires were generated with immunoSEQ multiplex PCR, while TCRdb's copy carries only in-frame clones and drops some. This table has roughly 35,000 clones, around 80% appearing once. The V gene lost 4 bases and the J gene lost 2 bases, with 16 bases spanning the gap. The CDR3 contains 16 residues. Germline V gives CDR1 SGHVS, CDR2 FQNEAQ. The gene calls are TRBV7-8 and TRBJ2-3, with a weak D call TRBD1 (5 bases). The sequencing here drew on CD4+ or CD8+ T cells sorted from blood, taken in a trial of the OX40 agonist ivuxolimab. The sequence came from an adult with an advanced solid tumor such as melanoma, head and neck, liver or kidney cancer. The CDR3 DNA is TGTGCCAGCAGCTCGGACATCCATCACATCACAGATACGCAGTATTTT. This encodes CASSSDIHHITDTQYF.